This paragraph covers one T cell receptor beta chain sequence. No antigen is known for it. Method: immunoSEQ multiplex PCR; TCRdb's copy keeps in-frame clones and lacks some. The sample consists of around 70,000 clones, roughly 82% of them appearing once. This sample was taken from a study of OX40 agonist ivuxolimab in advanced cancers. V lost 6 bases to trimming and J lost 7 bases, with 18 bases between them. The germline V gene has CDR1 MNHNY and CDR2 SVGAGI (reference sequence). The CDR3 extends over 15 amino acids. Study-level findings and limits: On average, a greater number of expanded clones characterised CD8+ T cells relative to CD4+.

The chain carries TRBV6-6 and TRBJ2-2; D perhaps matches TRBD1 (6 bases). The sequence was obtained from an adult with an advanced solid tumor such as melanoma, head and neck, liver or kidney cancer. The sequenced sample was CD4+ or CD8+ T cells sorted from blood, obtained in a trial of the OX40 agonist ivuxolimab. CDR3 amino acids: CASSRQEFVGGELFF. For the CDR3, the DNA is TGTGCCAGCAGCCGACAGGAGTTTGTCGGCGGGGAGCTGTTTTTT.